These 13 T cell receptor beta chains share one sample of origin, sequenced in a study of blood T cell repertoires in COVID-19. Clones were sequenced by immunoSEQ multiplex PCR, and TCRdb holds only the in-frame ones, with some missing. This sample has tens of thousands of clones, with 65% to 90% found just once. The sample taken for sequencing was peripheral blood. The receptors derive from a man aged 45-60 years with active COVID-19.

The V gene is TRBV5-6, the J gene TRBJ2-1; weak D call: TRBD2 (6 bases). This CDR3 contains 16 residues. Deletions cut 3 bases from V and 7 bases from J, with 20 bases between. Per germline, CDR1 SGHDT and CDR2 YYEEEE. CDR3 sequence reads: CASSWGVLRGGNEQFF. The CDR3 DNA reads as TGTGCCAGCAGCTGGGGGGTCCTCCGGGGCGGGAATGAGCAGTTCTTC.

The CDR3 region is CASSGYRGNYGYTF. The CDR3 nucleotides are TGTGCCAGCAGTGGATACAGGGGGAACTATGGCTACACCTTC. The chain joins TRBV25-1 to TRBJ1-2; 8 bases are shared with TRBD1. Trimming removed 4 bases from V and 2 bases from J; junction bases left unmatched: 3. CDR1 and CDR2 (germline): MGHDK, SYGVNS. The CDR3 has 14 residues.

This chain links TRBV4-2 with TRBJ2-1, with 10 bases aligning to TRBD2. There are 17 residues in the CDR3. V shed 6 bases, J shed 4 bases, and the junction held 12 bases outside the gene matches. Per the germline V gene, CDR1 is LGHNA and CDR2 is YNFKEQ. The CDR3 region has the DNA TGTGCCAGCAGACCCCTTTTAAAGCGGGGGGGGTACAATGAGCAGTTCTTC. Translated, it gives CASRPLLKRGGYNEQFF.

This sequence joins TRBV25-1 and TRBJ1-4; D not resolved. The CDR3 is made up of 16 amino acids. CDR1 is MGHDK and CDR2 is SYGVNS in the germline V gene. With 0 bases removed from V and 8 bases from J, the gap between germline ends came to 16 bases. CDR3 DNA: TGTGCCAGCAGTGAATATTTCTCTTCGGAGTCCGAAAAACTGTTTTTT. Translated, it gives CASSEYFSSESEKLFF.

This clone was observed a single time. The gene calls are TRBV7-9 and TRBJ2-7; the D is unclear. Deletions cut 6 bases from V and 7 bases from J, with 19 bases between. The germline V gene encodes CDR1 SEHNR and CDR2 FQNEAQ (reference sequence). This CDR3 contains 14 residues. CDR3 DNA sequence: TGTGCCAGCAGTTCACTGAAGGAAGACGGGGAGCAGTACTTC. Translating it yields CASSSLKEDGEQYF.

The CDR3 sequence is CASSPGAYNSPLHF. The CDR3 region has the DNA TGTGCCAGCAGTCCGGGAGCCTATAATTCACCCCTCCACTTT. The chain carries TRBV2 and TRBJ1-6; D gene ambiguous. CDR3 size: 14 residues. V was cut by 5 bases and J by 2 bases, with 7 bases left in between. CDR1 is SNHLY, CDR2 FYNNEI, per germline.

The chain joins TRBV27 to TRBJ1-6, with D possibly TRBD1 on 6 matching bases. CDR1 is MNHEY, CDR2 SMNVEV, per germline (reference sequence). The CDR3 totals 17 residues. Trimming shortened V by 6 bases and J by 7 bases, and 22 bases separated the two germline ends. CDR3 bases: TGTGCCAGCAGCTGGAGCCGATCGATCCAGGGGAATTCACCCCTCCACTTT. Its protein is CASSWSRSIQGNSPLHF.

The chain employs TRBV11-2 and TRBJ1-5; TRBD1 aligns across 7 bases. Per germline, CDR1 SGHAT and CDR2 FQNNGV. V trimming: 0 bases; J trimming: 7 bases; junction bases outside the gene matches: 6. This CDR3 is 15 amino acids long. The CDR3 DNA reads as TGTGCCAGCAGCTTAGAAGGGGGCTCGTGGCAGCCCCAGCATTTT. Encoded protein: CASSLEGGSWQPQHF.

V gene TRBV5-1 combines with J gene TRBJ2-7; no reliable D call. Trimming shortened V by 4 bases and J by 1 base, and 6 bases separated the two germline ends. The germline V gene encodes CDR1 SGHRS and CDR2 YFSETQ. The CDR3 is made up of 12 amino acids. The CDR3 reads CASSTSSYEQYF. DNA for the CDR3: TGCGCCAGCAGCACTTCTTCCTACGAGCAGTACTTC.

The chain combines TRBV5-1 with TRBJ2-6; D remains ambiguous. From germline, CDR1 is SGHRS and CDR2 YFSETQ. With 4 bases removed from V and 2 bases from J, the gap between germline ends came to 16 bases. The CDR3 is 17 residues long. The CDR3 DNA reads TGCGCCAGCAGCGCTAACAGTTTTGGCACTGGGGCCAACGTCCTGACTTTC. Encoded protein: CASSANSFGTGANVLTF.

The rearrangement links TRBV5-6 to TRBJ2-7; D gene unclear. This CDR3 is 14 amino acids long. The V end was cut by 0 bases, the J end by 2 bases, with 9 bases between. Germline lookup yields CDR1 SGHDT and CDR2 YYEEEE. The CDR3 is CASSLGQEPYEQYF. Here the CDR3 DNA reads TGTGCCAGCAGCTTGGGACAAGAACCCTACGAGCAGTACTTC.

The chain links TRBV4-1 to TRBJ2-1; D perhaps matches TRBD1 (6 bases). V lost 2 bases to trimming and J lost 0 bases, with 11 bases between them. The CDR3 spans 16 residues. Germline V gene lookup returns CDR1 MGHRA and CDR2 YSYEKL. The CDR3 loop reads CASSQYTGSSYNEQFF. Written as DNA, the CDR3 is TGCGCCAGCAGCCAATATACAGGGAGCTCCTACAATGAGCAGTTCTTC.

The gene calls are TRBV5-5 and TRBJ2-6, with D possibly TRBD1 on 5 matching bases. The length of the CDR3 is 18 residues. Trimming took off 4 bases at V and 0 bases at J, with 17 bases between the two ends. Germline loops: CDR1 SGHKS, CDR2 YYEKEE (reference sequence). As DNA, the CDR3 is TGTGCCAGCAGCCCCCACACCCGACAGTCCTCTGGGGCCAACGTCCTGACTTTC. Amino acid sequence: CASSPHTRQSSGANVLTF.